The rows below give T cell receptor beta chains drawn from one sample of a study of cytomegalovirus exposure and HLA in healthy donors. The table came from immunoSEQ multiplex PCR; TCRdb's copy has only in-frame clones and leaves some out. The table lists 90,000 to 120,000 clones, approximately 81% of them singletons. The specimen was PBMCs. The receptors here all came from a man aged 25 to 40 in good health and CMV-seronegative. Both conserved end residues are part of each CDR3. D genes are given only for firm matches. A row's size may be missing; if present it is once, few, many or a size class.

size	D	V	J	CDR3	DNA
few	NA	TRBV27	TRBJ2-7	CASAPGLSYEQYF	TGTGCCAGCGCTCCGGGACTGTCCTACGAGCAGTACTTC
NA	NA	TRBV4-1	TRBJ2-5	CASSQPWRQGTVLSQYF	TGCGCCAGCAGCCAACCCTGGAGGCAGGGGACCGTGTTATCCCAGTACTTC
NA	TRBD1	TRBV2	TRBJ1-4	CASSAGTGVLNEKLFF	TGTGCCAGCAGTGCCGGGACAGGCGTGCTTAATGAAAAACTGTTTTTT
NA	TRBD1	TRBV28	TRBJ2-1	CASQPGTGSHEQFF	TGTGCCAGCCAGCCCGGGACAGGGTCCCATGAGCAGTTCTTC
NA	NA	TRBV20-1	TRBJ1-2	CSAEQGRGTF	TGCAGTGCTGAACAGGGCCGAGGCACCTTC
NA	NA	TRBV6-1	TRBJ1-6	CASSVFPQGGSPLHF	TGTGCCAGCAGTGTATTCCCACAGGGCGGCTCACCCCTCCACTTT
NA	TRBD1	TRBV10-1	TRBJ2-7	CASSEDTRTGKSEQYF	TGCGCCAGCAGTGAGGACACCCGGACAGGGAAGTCCGAGCAGTACTTC
NA	TRBD1	TRBV11-2	TRBJ2-5	CASSSQGGPQAQYF	TGTGCCAGCAGCTCCCAAGGGGGCCCCCAGGCCCAGTACTTC
NA	NA	TRBV6-5	TRBJ1-5	CASSYAQGRNQPQHF	TGTGCCAGCAGTTACGCCCAGGGCCGCAATCAGCCCCAGCATTTT
NA	NA	TRBV9	TRBJ2-3	CAMGGLEQYF	TGTGCCATGGGGGGGCTTGAGCAGTATTTT
few	NA	TRBV6-4	TRBJ2-7	CASSGLTGSEQYF	TGTGCCAGCAGCGGACTTACGGGATCCGAGCAGTACTTC
NA	NA	TRBV29-1	TRBJ2-5	CSVEVYWESGVKETQYF	TGCAGCGTTGAAGTCTATTGGGAGTCCGGGGTCAAAGAGACCCAGTACTTC
NA	TRBD1	TRBV10-3	TRBJ1-1	CAVAGTGISEAFF	TGTGCCGTAGCCGGGACAGGGATCTCTGAAGCTTTCTTT
NA	NA	TRBV2	TRBJ2-3	CASTLRLAGSDTQYF	TGTGCCAGCACCTTGAGGCTAGCTGGGTCAGATACGCAGTATTTT
NA	TRBD1	TRBV9	TRBJ2-7	CASSPGQGPYEQYF	TGTGCCAGCAGCCCGGGACAGGGCCCCTACGAGCAGTACTTC
few	TRBD1	TRBV6-5	TRBJ1-1	CASSYGTANTEAFF	TGTGCCAGCAGTTACGGGACAGCGAACACTGAAGCTTTCTTT
NA	TRBD1	TRBV9	TRBJ2-7	CASSPWTGSYEQYF	TGTGCCAGCAGCCCCTGGACAGGGTCCTACGAGCAGTACTTC
NA	NA	TRBV5-1	TRBJ1-2	CASSSKQGIHGYTF	TGCGCCAGCAGCTCGAAGCAGGGGATCCATGGCTACACCTTC
NA	NA	TRBV30	TRBJ2-5	CAWSRVYQETQYF	TGTGCCTGGAGTCGGGTGTACCAAGAGACCCAGTACTTC
NA	NA	TRBV5-6	TRBJ2-3	CASSPPLGDTDTQYF	TGTGCCAGCAGCCCTCCGTTGGGCGACACAGATACGCAGTATTTT
NA	NA	TRBV6-1	TRBJ1-5	CASGTEFSNQPQHF	TGTGCCAGCGGTACAGAATTTAGCAATCAGCCCCAGCATTTT
NA	NA	TRBV10-3	TRBJ1-2	CATQGGGANGYTF	TGTGCCACCCAGGGAGGCGGCGCTAACGGCTACACCTTC
NA	NA	TRBV21-1	TRBJ2-7	CASSNRDRGPPVYEQYF	TGTGCCAGCAGCAACCGGGACAGGGGGCCCCCGGTATACGAGCAGTACTTC
NA	NA	TRBV10-1	TRBJ2-2	CASSDGGLGTGELFF	TGCGCCAGCAGTGACGGGGGGCTAGGGACCGGGGAGCTGTTTTTT
NA	TRBD1	TRBV7-9	TRBJ2-7	CASSFAGGKGEQYF	TGTGCCAGCAGCTTCGCAGGGGGCAAGGGCGAGCAGTACTTC
NA	NA	TRBV5-7	TRBJ1-3	CASRHPHRGKSNTIYF	TGTGCCAGCAGACATCCTCACCGGGGAAAATCAAACACCATATATTTT
NA	TRBD1	TRBV30	TRBJ2-7	CAWSTLHRGIGYEQYF	TGTGCCTGGAGTACCCTACACAGGGGCATTGGCTACGAGCAGTACTTC
NA	NA	TRBV30	TRBJ1-1	CAWSLRRGSTEAFF	TGTGCCTGGAGCTTGAGGAGAGGCAGCACTGAAGCTTTCTTT
NA	NA	TRBV10-3	TRBJ2-3	CAISDGGGPTDTQYF	TGTGCCATCAGTGATGGGGGGGGCCCCACAGATACGCAGTATTTT
NA	NA	TRBV19	TRBJ2-7	CASSRGGANDEQYF	TGTGCCAGTAGTAGAGGCGGGGCAAACGACGAGCAGTACTTC
NA	NA	TRBV6-5	TRBJ1-5	CASSYSWAGRNQPQHF	TGTGCCAGCAGTTACTCGTGGGCAGGGCGCAATCAGCCCCAGCATTTT
few	NA	TRBV10-1	TRBJ1-1	CASSESGTRNTEAFF	TGCGCCAGCAGTGAGTCAGGGACACGGAACACTGAAGCTTTCTTT
few	TRBD1	TRBV19	TRBJ1-5	CASKDRDIHQPQHF	TGTGCCAGTAAAGACAGGGATATCCATCAGCCCCAGCATTTT
NA	TRBD2	TRBV30	TRBJ2-1	CVVGRGAYNEQFF	TGTGTCGTCGGGCGGGGGGCCTACAATGAGCAGTTCTTC
NA	TRBD1	TRBV9	TRBJ1-3	CASSSGQPRAGNTIYF	TGTGCCAGCAGCTCGGGACAGCCTCGGGCTGGAAACACCATATATTTT
NA	NA	TRBV30	TRBJ2-2	CAWRARAVAGELFF	TGTGCCTGGAGGGCCAGGGCAGTGGCCGGGGAGCTGTTTTTT
NA	NA	TRBV2	TRBJ1-1	CASTTGTEAFF	TGTGCCAGCACCACCGGGACAGAAGCTTTCTTT
NA	NA	TRBV6-5	TRBJ2-7	CASSYGGLSSYEQYF	TGTGCCAGCAGTTACGGGGGACTCTCAAGCTACGAGCAGTACTTC
NA	NA	TRBV9	TRBJ1-1	CASSVSTAERGEAFF	TGTGCCAGCAGCGTAAGCACAGCCGAGAGAGGGGAAGCTTTCTTT
NA	NA	TRBV6-1	TRBJ2-7	CASSDGGYEQYF	TGTGCCAGCAGTGACGGCGGATACGAGCAGTACTTC
NA	TRBD1	TRBV7-2	TRBJ2-7	CASSLGGTGPDEQYF	TGTGCCAGCAGCTTAGGGGGGACAGGGCCAGACGAGCAGTACTTC
NA	TRBD1	TRBV15	TRBJ2-7	CATSFRQGISDEQYF	TGTGCCACCAGCTTCCGACAGGGAATAAGCGACGAGCAGTACTTC
NA	NA	TRBV6-5	TRBJ2-7	CASSRGAGVLAEQYF	TGTGCCAGCAGTCGGGGGGCAGGGGTGCTGGCCGAGCAGTACTTC